The 4 T cell receptor beta chains given below trace back to one sample, sequenced in a study of shared clonotypes between healthy human individuals. The assay was immunoSEQ multiplex PCR, and TCRdb's table has in-frame clones only and misses some. There are a few hundred thousand clones in the sample; less than 98% occur only once, and approximately 0.057% lies in the top ten. Sequenced: naive CD4+ T cells sorted from blood. Subset meaning: CD45RA+ positively selected. These receptors originate from a woman aged 25 to 45 in good health.

The chain uses TRBV28 and TRBJ2-3; the match to TRBD2 covers 8 bases. With 5 bases clipped from V and 3 bases from J, the junction kept 7 bases outside the gene matches. The CDR3 is 15 amino acids. Germline V CDR1 and CDR2: MDHEN, SYDVKM. CDR3 DNA sequence: TGTGCCAGCAGTAAAGGTACTAGCGGAACAGATACGCAGTATTTT. Translation gives CASSKGTSGTDTQYF. The full variable domain, with the rest looked up from reference TRBV28 and TRBJ2-3, is DVKVTQSSRYLVKRTGEKVFLECVQDMDHENMFWYRQDPGLGLRLIYFSYDVKMKEKGDIPEGYSVSREKKERFSLILESASTNQTSMYLCASSKGTSGTDTQYFGPGTRLTVL.

The chain is built from TRBV20-1 and TRBJ1-4, with D unclear. V was clipped by 7 bases and J by 8 bases, with 5 bases between them. There are 9 residues in the CDR3. Germline V CDR1 and CDR2: DFQATT, SNEGSKA (reference sequence). The CDR3 here is CSVGEKLFF. In DNA form, the CDR3 reads TGCAGTGTCGGGGAAAAACTGTTTTTT.

The chain recombines TRBV5-1 with TRBJ2-2; TRBD1 matches at 10 bases. The trim removed 0 bases at V and 4 bases at J, leaving 6 bases unmatched. Germline V gives CDR1 SGHRS, CDR2 YFSETQ. The length of the CDR3 is 17 residues. For the CDR3, the DNA is TGCGCCAGCAGCTTGGAACCGGGACAGGGGACCACCGGGGAGCTGTTTTTT. Translation: CASSLEPGQGTTGELFF.

The chain uses TRBV30 and TRBJ1-5, with 8 bases lining up with TRBD1. Per germline, CDR1 GTSNPN and CDR2 SVGIG (reference sequence). The CDR3 has 13 amino acids. The V segment lost 2 bases and the J segment 5 bases; nucleotides outside the gene matches: 2. The DNA for the CDR3 is TGTGCCTGGAGTCCGGACAGGGATCAGCCCCAGCATTTT. Its protein product is CAWSPDRDQPQHF.